This T cell receptor (beta chain) was obtained from a study of a mutant IDH1 vaccine in newly diagnosed glioma. Noted time point: baseline, week 1 (first vaccination visit). Treatment meaning: pre-vaccination baseline after standard-of-care therapy. V lost 7 bases and J 0 bases, leaving 10 bases between the germline ends. This CDR3 comprises 13 residues. Germline V gene lookup returns CDR1 SQVTM and CDR2 ANQGSEA. Profiled with immunoSEQ multiplex PCR; TCRdb holds only in-frame clones, not every one. The data show some 95,000 clones, with just under 80% seen just once and 6% to 8% held by the top ten. The chain employs TRBV29-1 and TRBJ2-4; perhaps D is TRBD1 or TRBD2 (6 bases each). This receptor was identified in a man aged 35 to 55 with glioma. This sample comprised PBMCs, obtained from a glioma patient treated with radiotherapy, temozolomide or both. The CDR3 DNA follows: TGCAGCGGGAGGGGGATAGCCAAAAACATTCAGTACTTC. This encodes CSGRGIAKNIQYF.